A selection of T cell receptor beta chains follows, all from one sample in a study of early T cells in non-severe SARS-CoV-2 infection. In TCRdb, the 5' RACE reads were re-called with MiXCR into one record per CDR3 protein. Among 55,000 to 70,000 distinct CDR3 sequences listed, about 11% were seen once. The specimen was whole blood, collected at baseline. The receptors come from an adult who was a healthcare worker with PCR-confirmed SARS-CoV-2 infection or an uninfected control (not recorded which). The donor label of this sample is uncertain. CDR3s include the opening cysteine and the closing phenylalanine or tryptophan. Fields, in order: D gene, clone size, J gene, V gene, CDR3 DNA, CDR3 protein. D genes are given only for firm matches. Only part of the rows carry a size: once, few, many, or a class if the clone is expanded.

>TRBD2|many|TRBJ2-5|TRBV6-2/TRBV6-3
TGTGCCAGCAGTTCCGGACTAGCGGGGGAGACCCAGTACTTC
CASSSGLAGETQYF
>-|-|TRBJ1-1|TRBV5-1
TGCGCCAGCAGCTCCGACTGGGGGAACACTGAAGCTTTCTTT
CASSSDWGNTEAFF
>-|few|TRBJ2-5|TRBV7-6
TGTGCCAGCAGATCCACAGCCTACCAAGAGACCCAGTACTTC
CASRSTAYQETQYF
>-|-|TRBJ1-6|TRBV29-1
TGCAGCGTTGAAGGTGTCTATAATTCACCCCTCCACTTT
CSVEGVYNSPLHF
>-|-|TRBJ1-1|TRBV15
TGTGCCACCAGCATGAACACTGAAGCTTTCTTT
CATSMNTEAFF
>-|few|TRBJ2-3|TRBV2
TGTGCCAGCAGTGATACAACATTCTGGGGGGGGGCAGCAGATACGCAGTATTTT
CASSDTTFWGGAADTQYF
>-|few|TRBJ1-4|TRBV19
TGTGCCAGTAGTCTGCTGGGCAGGGCCCTTGCAACTAATGAAAAACTGTTTTTT
CASSLLGRALATNEKLFF
>-|-|TRBJ2-5|TRBV19
TGTGCCAGTAGGGGCGAGGACCAGTACTTC
CASRGEDQYF
>TRBD1|many|TRBJ1-2|TRBV4-2
TGTGCCAGCAGCCGCAATAGACAGGGGACTGGCTACACCTTC
CASSRNRQGTGYTF
>-|-|TRBJ2-5|TRBV12-3/TRBV12-4
TGTGCCAGCAGCGTAAGCGGGACCCAGTACTTC
CASSVSGTQYF
>-|-|TRBJ1-4|TRBV12-3/TRBV12-4
TGTGCCAGCACCGATCACATCACTATTGGGGAAAAACTGTTTTTT
CASTDHITIGEKLFF
>-|many|TRBJ2-3|TRBV18
TGTGCCAGCTCACCAGTACAGACCACAGATACGCAGTATTTT
CASSPVQTTDTQYF
>TRBD2|-|TRBJ2-3|TRBV28
TGTGCCAGATGCGGGGGAAGGAGCACAGATACGCAGTATTTT
CARCGGRSTDTQYF
>TRBD2|many|TRBJ2-1|TRBV10-3
TGTGCCATCAGTGAGCCCCAAGGTCCTACGGGGGGGGAGCAGTTCTTC
CAISEPQGPTGGEQFF
>-|-|TRBJ2-1|TRBV11-2
TGTGCCAGCAGCGTACAAAAGCCCAATGAGCAGTTCTTC
CASSVQKPNEQFF
>-|many|TRBJ1-2|TRBV25-1
TGTGCCAGCAGTGACAGTTTTGGCTACACCTTC
CASSDSFGYTF
>TRBD2|-|TRBJ2-5|TRBV7-6
TGTGCCAGCAGCTTTAGAGCGGGGGCCCCCTCAGTAGAGACCCAGTACTTC
CASSFRAGAPSVETQYF
>TRBD1|few|TRBJ1-2|TRBV23-1
TGCGCCAGCAGCCAATTCCCCGGGACAGGGTCGGATGGCTACACCTTC
CASSQFPGTGSDGYTF
>-|-|TRBJ1-1|TRBV3-1
TGTGCCAGCAGCCAAGATGGCACAGGAGCTTTCTTT
CASSQDGTGAFF
>TRBD1|few|TRBJ1-3|TRBV7-2
TGTGCCAGCAGCTTAACCTGGGACAGGCAGTCCTCTGGAAACACCATATATTTT
CASSLTWDRQSSGNTIYF
>-|few|TRBJ2-1|TRBV9
TGTGCCAGCAGCGTAGTAACAGGGAACGATGAGCAGTTCTTC
CASSVVTGNDEQFF
>-|few|TRBJ2-1|TRBV7-9
TGTGCCAGCAGCCCTATGACAGGGCAGTTCTTC
CASSPMTGQFF
>-|few|TRBJ2-3|TRBV20-1
TGCAGTGCTCGCTTCAGGGGAGGTACGCAGTATTTT
CSARFRGGTQYF
>-|few|TRBJ1-4|TRBV5-4
TGTGCCACCAAGGAAGGGGAAAAACTGTTTTTT
CATKEGEKLFF
>-|-|TRBJ2-5|TRBV5-1
TGCGCCAGCAGCTTGTCGGGATTGACCCAGTACTTC
CASSLSGLTQYF
>TRBD2|-|TRBJ2-2|TRBV10-2
TGCGCCAGCAGTGTAGCGGGGGGGCGAACCGGGGAGCTGTTTTTT
CASSVAGGRTGELFF
>TRBD1|few|TRBJ2-3|TRBV29-1
TGCAGCGCTCGGGGACAGACAGGGTACCAAGATACGCAGTATTTT
CSARGQTGYQDTQYF
>-|many|TRBJ2-5|TRBV28
TGTGCCAGCAGTTTAGTGCGGGGGCTCCAAGAGACCCAGTACTTC
CASSLVRGLQETQYF
>TRBD1|many|TRBJ2-5|TRBV28
TGTGCCAGCAGCCATGGGACAGCTCAAGAGACCCAGTACTTC
CASSHGTAQETQYF
>-|many|TRBJ2-3|TRBV27
TGTGCCAGCAGTTTGACAAGTAGCACAGATACGCAGTATTTT
CASSLTSSTDTQYF
>TRBD1|-|TRBJ1-4|TRBV6-5
TGTGCCAGCAGTCGGGACAGGGGGAATGAAAAACTGTTTTTT
CASSRDRGNEKLFF
>-|few|TRBJ1-2|TRBV5-1
TGCGCCAGCAGCTTGGCTCGGGACAACTATTCTGGCTACACCTTC
CASSLARDNYSGYTF
>-|few|TRBJ2-5|TRBV10-1
TGCGCCAGCTCCCAGGACAGTCAAGAGACCCAGTACTTC
CASSQDSQETQYF